The rows below give T cell receptor beta chains drawn from one sample of a study of regulatory T cells in long-lasting Graves disease. TCRdb reprocessed the multiplex PCR reads with MiXCR, giving one entry per CDR3 protein. The profile shows 300,000 to 400,000 distinct CDR3 sequences, 16% of them singletons. The same specimen was also included in a second study, on T cells in Graves' hyperthyroidism and ophthalmopathy.

The input for sequencing was peripheral blood mononuclear cells (PBMCs), taken at new diagnosis, from a patient treated with antithyroid drugs. These receptors originate from a man in his forties or fifties with Graves disease. Both conserved end residues are trimmed from each CDR3. A row's size may be missing; if present it is once, few, many or a size class.

many,TRBV20-1,TRBJ2-5,SASNSGGGGETQY
NA,TRBV6-5,TRBJ1-4,ASSYSGNEKLF
many,TRBV27,TRBJ1-6,ASSFEGNSPLH
NA,TRBV7-3,TRBJ2-3,ASSGGWGREDTQY
many,TRBV18,TRBJ2-7,ASSPLASHSYEQY
few,TRBV5-1,TRBJ2-7,ASSAGQVPGAYEQY
many,TRBV7-2,TRBJ2-5,ASSTDRETQY
NA,TRBV18,TRBJ2-7,ASSPRQSGGGEQY
many,TRBV20-1,TRBJ1-2,SAEDRGPGYT
few,TRBV6-2/TRBV6-3,TRBJ1-2,ASNPTGGLGYT
many,TRBV28,TRBJ1-5,ASRPGTGFNQPQH
NA,TRBV15,TRBJ2-3,ATSRDPGQGATDTQY
many,TRBV28,TRBJ2-1,ASRGLRGGNYNEQF
NA,TRBV7-3,TRBJ2-3,ASNLGTLGDTQY
NA,TRBV6-1,TRBJ2-2,ASSHLSQGAGDTGGLF
few,TRBV29-1,TRBJ1-2,SVVSQDHGYT
many,TRBV27,TRBJ2-7,ASRHGQSSYEQY
few,TRBV30,TRBJ2-5,AWRGGVSPQETQY
many,TRBV30,TRBJ1-2,AWSRDRGILGYT
many,TRBV29-1,TRBJ2-5,SVEDRNILETQY
many,TRBV7-2,TRBJ1-2,ASSSDRSGYGYT
NA,TRBV28,TRBJ2-1,ASSWTSGEHNEQF
few,TRBV6-2/TRBV6-3,TRBJ2-7,ASTKRGARYEQY
many,TRBV28,TRBJ1-6,ASFATGDNSPLH
NA,TRBV2,NA,ASSDSGKQF
NA,TRBV7-3,TRBJ2-2,ASRQALGGGELF
many,TRBV7-2,TRBJ1-4,ASSVQGAEKLF
many,TRBV6-2/TRBV6-3,TRBJ1-5,ASSYEGQLRLSPQH
many,TRBV5-1,TRBJ1-6,ASSLAGADNSPLH
many,TRBV12-3/TRBV12-4,TRBJ2-5,ASSLGASETQY
NA,TRBV2,TRBJ2-1,ASSLGGGHNWGEQF
NA,TRBV27,TRBJ2-2,ASSFRRSTGELF
NA,TRBV2,TRBJ2-7,ASSDCSGCEQY
few,TRBV10-3,TRBJ1-4,AISPSTGGNEKLF
many,TRBV20-1,TRBJ1-1,SAPRVLNTEAF
many,TRBV24-1,TRBJ2-5,ATSDPGRGQQETQY
few,TRBV24-1,TRBJ1-5,ATSEARGLQPQH
few,TRBV4-1,TRBJ2-5,ASSHPQGFLRETQY
many,TRBV6-1,TRBJ1-6,ASSGGQYNSPLH
many,TRBV7-2,TRBJ2-7,ASSLGRQTQQY
NA,TRBV12-5,NA,ASGQLAGIQY
few,TRBV20-1,TRBJ2-1,SARLAGSYNEQF
many,TRBV28,TRBJ2-1,ASSSQLAGAFHNEQF
many,TRBV5-1,TRBJ1-1,ASSYSGTRGTEAF
NA,TRBV11-2,TRBJ2-5,ATSIQETQY
NA,TRBV12-3/TRBV12-4,TRBJ1-4,ASSLSHGVNEKLF
many,TRBV11-2,TRBJ2-4,ASSPGLAGGPNIQY
few,TRBV19,TRBJ2-1,ASSMGASNEQF
NA,TRBV19,TRBJ2-3,ASSMVSDTQY
many,TRBV5-1,TRBJ1-6,ASSLGTGDRPPLH
NA,TRBV2,TRBJ1-1,ATRQGMNTEAF
many,TRBV6-1,TRBJ2-5,ASTTTGGTETQY
NA,TRBV7-2,TRBJ2-7,ASSLGTLGRLAYEQY
NA,TRBV20-1,TRBJ2-3,SAAPGKSQY
NA,TRBV10-3,TRBJ1-5,AISQSGASNQPQH
many,TRBV13,TRBJ2-7,ASSGEEGLMY
many,TRBV28,TRBJ2-3,ASRTTQTDTQY
once,TRBV28,TRBJ2-3,ASSGIAGGPRDTQY
NA,TRBV19,TRBJ1-1,ASSRRQGQSEAF